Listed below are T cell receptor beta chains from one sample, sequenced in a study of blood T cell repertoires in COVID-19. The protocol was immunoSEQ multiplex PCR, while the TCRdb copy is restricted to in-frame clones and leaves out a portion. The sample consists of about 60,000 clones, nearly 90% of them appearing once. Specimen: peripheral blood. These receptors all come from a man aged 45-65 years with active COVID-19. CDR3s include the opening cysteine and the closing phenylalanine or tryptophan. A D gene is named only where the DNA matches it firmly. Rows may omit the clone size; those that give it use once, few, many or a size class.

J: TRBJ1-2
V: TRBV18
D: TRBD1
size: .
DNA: TGTGCCAGCTCACAGTCCGGACAGGGGGGGTATGGCTACACCTTC
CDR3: CASSQSGQGGYGYTF

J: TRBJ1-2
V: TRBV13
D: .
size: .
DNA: TGTGCCAGCAGCCGACCCCCCGGACTTAACTATGGCTACACCTTC
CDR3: CASSRPPGLNYGYTF

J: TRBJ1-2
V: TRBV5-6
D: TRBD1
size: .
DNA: TGTGCCAGCAGCCCCGGCGTAGGACAGGGTTCTGGCTACACCTTC
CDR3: CASSPGVGQGSGYTF

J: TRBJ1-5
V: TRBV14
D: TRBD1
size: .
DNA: TGTGCCAGCAGCCAATACAGGGGCCAGCCCCAGCATTTT
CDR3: CASSQYRGQPQHF

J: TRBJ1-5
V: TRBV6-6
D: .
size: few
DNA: TGTGCCAGCAGTTACGGGGTCGGGGTGAATCAGCCCCAGCATTTT
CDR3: CASSYGVGVNQPQHF

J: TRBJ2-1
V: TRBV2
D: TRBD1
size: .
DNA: TGTGCCAGCAGACCCGACAGGGGTAGGGTAAATGAGCAGTTCTTC
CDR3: CASRPDRGRVNEQFF

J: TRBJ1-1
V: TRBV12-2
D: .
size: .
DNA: TGTGCAAGTCGCTTAGCGGGTGTCAGGACACCGAACACTGAAGCTTTCTTT
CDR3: CASRLAGVRTPNTEAFF

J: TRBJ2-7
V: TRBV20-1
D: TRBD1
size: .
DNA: TGCAGTGCTAGTGGGACAGATTGGGATTTCGGGGACGAGCAGTACTTC
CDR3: CSASGTDWDFGDEQYF

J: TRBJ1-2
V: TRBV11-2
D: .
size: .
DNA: TGTGCCAGCAGCTTAGAAGTAGGGGCCCTTTATGGCTACACCTTC
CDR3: CASSLEVGALYGYTF

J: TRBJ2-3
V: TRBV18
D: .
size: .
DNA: TGTGCCAGCTCGCCGAAAGGGGTTAGCACAGATACGCAGTATTTT
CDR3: CASSPKGVSTDTQYF

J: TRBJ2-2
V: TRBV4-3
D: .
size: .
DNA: TGCGCCAGCAGCCAAGAGCTACTCCTCCCCGGGGAGCTGTTTTTT
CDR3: CASSQELLLPGELFF

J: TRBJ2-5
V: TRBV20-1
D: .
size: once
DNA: TGCAGTGCTAGTTTTGGGGGGGCCGCGGAGACCCAGTACTTC
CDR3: CSASFGGAAETQYF

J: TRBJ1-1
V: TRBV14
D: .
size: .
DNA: TGTGCCAGCAGTCGGGTGAACACTGAAGCTTTCTTT
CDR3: CASSRVNTEAFF

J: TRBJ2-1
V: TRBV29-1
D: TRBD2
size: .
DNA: TGCAGCGTTGAAGCCGCGGGGGGGCGCCCCTTCTTC
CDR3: CSVEAAGGRPFF

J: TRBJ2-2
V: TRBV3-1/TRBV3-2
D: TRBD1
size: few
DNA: TGTGCCAGCAGCCAAGATGTAGACAGGGGGTATAACGGGGAGCTGTTTTTT
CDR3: CASSQDVDRGYNGELFF

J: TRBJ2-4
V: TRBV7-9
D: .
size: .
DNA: TGTGCCAGCGGGGAGACGAGGGCCAAAAACATTCAGTACTTC
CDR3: CASGETRAKNIQYF

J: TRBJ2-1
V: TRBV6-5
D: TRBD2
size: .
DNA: TGTGCCAGCAGTAAACTAGCGCCCAGCAGTGAGCAGTTCTTC
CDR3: CASSKLAPSSEQFF

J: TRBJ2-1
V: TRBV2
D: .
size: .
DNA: TGTGCCAGCAGCGCACTAGGGACTGGCCGGGGGCAGTTCTTC
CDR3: CASSALGTGRGQFF

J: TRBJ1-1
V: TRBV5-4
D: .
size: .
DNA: TGTGCCAGCAGCTTGACAGGGAAGGGGATGAACACTGAAGCTTTCTTT
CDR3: CASSLTGKGMNTEAFF

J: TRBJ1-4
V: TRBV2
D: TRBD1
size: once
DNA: TGTGCCAGCAGTGCAAAGGGGGCCCCAGGGGAAAAACTGTTTTTT
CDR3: CASSAKGAPGEKLFF

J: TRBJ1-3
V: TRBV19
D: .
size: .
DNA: TGTGCCAGTACCCCTTCGACAGCCATACTCTCTGGAAACACCATATATTTT
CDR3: CASTPSTAILSGNTIYF

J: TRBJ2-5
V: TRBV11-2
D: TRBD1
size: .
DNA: TGTGCCAGCACCAAAGGACAGGGTGGTTCGACCCAGTACTTC
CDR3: CASTKGQGGSTQYF

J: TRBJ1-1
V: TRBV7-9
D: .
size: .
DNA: TGTGCCAGCAGCTTACAGGGCGCGAATGAAGCTTTCTTT
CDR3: CASSLQGANEAFF

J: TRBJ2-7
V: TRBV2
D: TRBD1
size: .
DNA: TGTGCCAGCAGTCCTCAGGGGACAGTAGAGCAGTACTTC
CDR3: CASSPQGTVEQYF

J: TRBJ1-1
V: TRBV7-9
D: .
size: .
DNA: TGTGCCAGCAGCCGTGTCCGACACGAAGCTTTCTTT
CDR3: CASSRVRHEAFF

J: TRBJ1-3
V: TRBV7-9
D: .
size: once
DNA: TGTGCCAGCAGCCCTAAAATCCGAGTTGGAAACACCATATATTTT
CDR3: CASSPKIRVGNTIYF

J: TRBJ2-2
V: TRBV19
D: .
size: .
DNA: TGTGCCAGTAGTATCTCGAGGGGGTCCGGGGAGCTGTTTTTT
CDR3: CASSISRGSGELFF

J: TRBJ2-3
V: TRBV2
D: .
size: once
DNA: TGTGCCAGCAGTGGGGGGCTAACAGATACGCAGTATTTT
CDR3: CASSGGLTDTQYF

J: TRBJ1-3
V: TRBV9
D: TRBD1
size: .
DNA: TGTGCCAGCAGCGCAAAGGGACAGGGCTCTGGAAACACCATATATTTT
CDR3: CASSAKGQGSGNTIYF

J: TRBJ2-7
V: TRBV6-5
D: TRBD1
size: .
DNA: TGTGCCAGCAGTCCGGGACAGGGGCAGGACGAGCAGTACTTC
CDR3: CASSPGQGQDEQYF

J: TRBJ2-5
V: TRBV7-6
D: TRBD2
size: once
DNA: TGTGCCAGCTCGAAGCGGGGGGCTTCGGAGACCCAGTACTTC
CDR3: CASSKRGASETQYF